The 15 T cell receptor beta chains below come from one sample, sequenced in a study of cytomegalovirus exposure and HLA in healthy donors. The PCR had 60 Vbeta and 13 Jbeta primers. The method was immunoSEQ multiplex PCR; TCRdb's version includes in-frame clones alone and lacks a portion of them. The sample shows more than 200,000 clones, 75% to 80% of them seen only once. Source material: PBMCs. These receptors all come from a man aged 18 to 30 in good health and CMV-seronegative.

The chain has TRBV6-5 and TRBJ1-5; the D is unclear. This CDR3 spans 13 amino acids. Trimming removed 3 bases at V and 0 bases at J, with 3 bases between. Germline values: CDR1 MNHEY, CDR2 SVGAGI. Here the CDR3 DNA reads TGTGCCAGCAGTTATCATAGCAATCAGCCCCAGCATTTT. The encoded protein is CASSYHSNQPQHF.

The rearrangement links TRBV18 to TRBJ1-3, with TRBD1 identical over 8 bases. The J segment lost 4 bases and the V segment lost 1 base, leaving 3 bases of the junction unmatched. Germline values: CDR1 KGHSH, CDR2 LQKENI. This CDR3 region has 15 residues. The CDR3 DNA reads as TGTGCCAGCTCACCACTGGACAGGGTGGGAAACACCATATATTTT. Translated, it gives CASSPLDRVGNTIYF.

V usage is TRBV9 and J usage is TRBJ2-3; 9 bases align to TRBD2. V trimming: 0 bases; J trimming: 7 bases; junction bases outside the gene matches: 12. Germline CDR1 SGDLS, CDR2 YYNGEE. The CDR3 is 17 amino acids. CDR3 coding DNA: TGTGCCAGCAGCGTAGATGGTAGCGGGAGAGGGGGGCATACGCAGTATTTT. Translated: CASSVDGSGRGGHTQYF.

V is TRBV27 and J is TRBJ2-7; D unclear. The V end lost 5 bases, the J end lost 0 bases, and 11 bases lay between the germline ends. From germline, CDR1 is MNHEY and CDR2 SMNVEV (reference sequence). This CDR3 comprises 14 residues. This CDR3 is CASSSPGLSYEQYF. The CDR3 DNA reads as TGTGCCAGCAGTAGCCCAGGTCTCTCCTACGAGCAGTACTTC.

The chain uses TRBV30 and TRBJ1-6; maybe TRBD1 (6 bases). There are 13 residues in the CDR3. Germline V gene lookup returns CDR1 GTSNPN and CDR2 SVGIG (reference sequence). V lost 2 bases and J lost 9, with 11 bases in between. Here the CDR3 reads CAWSYRDGSPLHF. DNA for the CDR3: TGTGCCTGGAGTTACAGGGACGGTTCACCCCTCCACTTT.

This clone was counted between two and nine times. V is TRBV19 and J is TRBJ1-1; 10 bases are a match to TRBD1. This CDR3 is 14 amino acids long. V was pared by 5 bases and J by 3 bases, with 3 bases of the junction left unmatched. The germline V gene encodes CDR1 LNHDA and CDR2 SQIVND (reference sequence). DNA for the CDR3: TGTGCCAGTAGTCCGGGACAGGGGCACACTGAAGCTTTCTTT. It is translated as CASSPGQGHTEAFF.

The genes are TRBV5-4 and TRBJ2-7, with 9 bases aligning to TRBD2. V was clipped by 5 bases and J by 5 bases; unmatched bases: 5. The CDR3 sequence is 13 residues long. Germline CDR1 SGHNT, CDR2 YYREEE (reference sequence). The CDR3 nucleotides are TGTGCCAGCAGTAGCGGGAGAAATAACGAGCAGTACTTC. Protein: CASSSGRNNEQYF.

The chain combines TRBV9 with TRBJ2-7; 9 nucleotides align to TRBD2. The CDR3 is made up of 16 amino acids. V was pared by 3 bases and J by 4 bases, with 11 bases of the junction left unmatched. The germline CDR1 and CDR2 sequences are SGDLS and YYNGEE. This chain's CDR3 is CASSESPTSGLYEQYF. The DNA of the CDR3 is TGTGCCAGCAGCGAGAGCCCGACTAGCGGCCTATACGAGCAGTACTTC.

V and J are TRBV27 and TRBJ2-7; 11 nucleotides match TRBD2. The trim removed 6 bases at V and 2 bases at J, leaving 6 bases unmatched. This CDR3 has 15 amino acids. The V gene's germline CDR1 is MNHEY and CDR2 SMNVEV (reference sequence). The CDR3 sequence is CASSPGTSGTYEQYF. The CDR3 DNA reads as TGTGCCAGCAGCCCCGGGACTAGCGGTACCTACGAGCAGTACTTC.

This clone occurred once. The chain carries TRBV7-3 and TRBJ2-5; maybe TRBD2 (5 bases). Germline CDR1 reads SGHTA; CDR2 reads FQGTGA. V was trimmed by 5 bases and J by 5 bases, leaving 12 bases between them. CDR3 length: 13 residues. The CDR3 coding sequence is TGTGCCAGCAGCCAACTTGGAGGCGAGACCCAGTACTTC. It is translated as CASSQLGGETQYF.

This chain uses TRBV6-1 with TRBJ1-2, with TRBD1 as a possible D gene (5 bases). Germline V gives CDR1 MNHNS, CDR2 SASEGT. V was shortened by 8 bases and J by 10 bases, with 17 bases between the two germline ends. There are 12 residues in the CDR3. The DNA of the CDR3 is TGTGCCAGCGGGGGACTCCAACTGGTCTACACCTTC. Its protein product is CASGGLQLVYTF.

CDR3 DNA: TGTGCCAGTACACCGGGGGGGAATCAGCCCCAGCATTTT. It yields the protein CASTPGGNQPQHF. This chain connects TRBV6-5 to TRBJ1-5, with a weak D call TRBD1 (5 bases). Germline CDR1 is MNHEY and CDR2 is SVGAGI. Between the trimmed V and J ends, which lost 9 bases and 4 bases, there was a span of 13 bases. The CDR3 is 13 amino acids.

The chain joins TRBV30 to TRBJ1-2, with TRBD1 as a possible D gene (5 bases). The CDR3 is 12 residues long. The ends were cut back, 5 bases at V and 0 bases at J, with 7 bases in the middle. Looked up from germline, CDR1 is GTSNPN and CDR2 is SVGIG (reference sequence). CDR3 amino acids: CAWDRSNYGYTF. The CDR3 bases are TGTGCCTGGGACAGATCTAACTATGGCTACACCTTC.

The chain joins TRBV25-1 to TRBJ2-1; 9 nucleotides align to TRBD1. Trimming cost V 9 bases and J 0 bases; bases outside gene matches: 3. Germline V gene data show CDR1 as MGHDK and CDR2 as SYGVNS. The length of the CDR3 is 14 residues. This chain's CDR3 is CASQTGGSYNEQFF. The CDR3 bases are TGTGCCAGTCAGACAGGGGGCTCCTACAATGAGCAGTTCTTC.

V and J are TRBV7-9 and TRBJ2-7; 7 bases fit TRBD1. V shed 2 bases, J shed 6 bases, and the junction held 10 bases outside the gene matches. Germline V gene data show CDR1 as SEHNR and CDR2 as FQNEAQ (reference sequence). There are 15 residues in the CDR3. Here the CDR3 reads CASSLLPTGTGEQYF. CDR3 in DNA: TGTGCCAGCAGCTTATTACCGACAGGGACGGGCGAGCAGTACTTC.